Below, one TCR beta chain is given with its context. Its antigen is unidentified. This entry is derived from a study of T cell responses to AZD1222 COVID-19 vaccine. CDR3 length equals 13 residues. V lost 2 bases and J 4 bases, leaving 9 bases between the germline ends. Germline CDR1 is LGHDT and CDR2 is YNNKEL (reference sequence). Using immunoSEQ multiplex PCR, the repertoire was profiled, and TCRdb retains in-frame clones only, with some absent. The sample has 100,000 to 140,000 clones, approximately 90% seen once; the top ten hold under 10%. Overall study findings and caveats: When two AZD1222 doses had been given, Spike-specific TCR breadth and depth rose. Spike was spanned by vaccine-associated CD4 TCRs, with dominance at 160-218 and 743-854. The study sampled repertoires only after the peak T cell response.

The material sequenced was peripheral blood, taken 28 days after the second AZD1222 dose. The rearrangement links TRBV3-1 (or the pseudogene TRBV3-2) to TRBJ2-7, with D perhaps TRBD2 (5 bases). The sequence derives from an adult who received the AZD1222 COVID-19 vaccine. Written as DNA, the CDR3 is TGTGCCAGCAGCCAAAGCGGAGGTTACGAGCAGTACTTC. Its translation is CASSQSGGYEQYF.